One and the same sample provided the 13 T cell receptor beta chains below, sequenced in a study of memory CD4+ T cells and cytomegalovirus serostatus. The sort gate was single viable CD3+CD4+CD8-CD45RO+ cells for memory CD4+ T cells. TCRdb keeps only in-frame clones here, not all; method: immunoSEQ multiplex PCR. The sample lists about 82,000 clones, roughly 80% occurring once. The sequenced sample consisted of memory CD4+ T cells from blood. The receptors come from an adult in good health and CMV-seronegative.

The rearrangement joins TRBV15 to TRBJ2-5, with D unclear. Trimming left V 0 bases short and J 0 bases short, with 8 bases between. This CDR3 contains 15 residues. Germline loops: CDR1 LNHNV, CDR2 YYDKDF (reference sequence). The CDR3 here is CATSRDGLDQETQYF. CDR3 bases: TGTGCCACCAGCAGAGATGGGTTGGACCAAGAGACCCAGTACTTC.

The CDR3 nucleotides read TGTGCCAGCAGTCGGGACAGGGGATTCTCCTACGAGCAGTACTTC. Amino acids: CASSRDRGFSYEQYF. The chain combines TRBV7-2 with TRBJ2-7; 10 bases align to TRBD1. Germline CDR1 and CDR2: SGHTA and FQGNSA. V was clipped by 6 bases and J by 0 bases; unmatched bases: 5. The CDR3 loop spans 15 amino acids.

The gene calls are TRBV7-9 and TRBJ1-2; TRBD1 matches 8 bases. Per the germline V gene, CDR1 is SEHNR and CDR2 is FQNEAQ (reference sequence). V dropped 6 bases and J dropped 0; count of bases not matched to a gene: 6. CDR3 length equals 15 residues. The CDR3 DNA is TGTGCCAGCAGTCGGCGGACAGGGTCTAACTATGGCTACACCTTC. This codes for CASSRRTGSNYGYTF.

The chain links TRBV9 to TRBJ1-5; D remains ambiguous. This CDR3 comprises 13 residues. V was trimmed by 0 bases and J by 6 bases, leaving 7 bases between them. Per germline, CDR1 SGDLS and CDR2 YYNGEE. CDR3: CASSVDLGQPQHF. CDR3 sequence (DNA): TGTGCCAGCAGCGTAGACTTGGGTCAGCCCCAGCATTTT. The full variable domain, completed using reference TRBV9 and TRBJ1-5, is DSGVTQTPKHLITATGQRVTLRCSPRSGDLSVYWYQQSLDQGLQFLIQYYNGEERAKGNILERFSAQQFPDLHSELNLSSLELGDSALYFCASSVDLGQPQHFGDGTRLSIL.

A few counts support this clone. J is TRBJ1-1 and V is TRBV30; D not certain. Trimming removed 0 bases from V and 1 base from J, with 9 bases in between. Per the germline V gene, CDR1 is GTSNPN and CDR2 is SVGIG (reference sequence). This CDR3 has 14 amino acids. CDR3 bases: TGTGCCTGGAGTGTACCGAGTTGGAACACTGAAGCTTTCTTT. The encoded protein is CAWSVPSWNTEAFF.

The rearrangement joins TRBV5-1 to TRBJ1-2, with D hard to call. This CDR3 is 13 amino acids long. The V end lost 4 bases, the J end lost 2 bases, and 9 bases lay between the germline ends. In germline, CDR1 is SGHRS, CDR2 YFSETQ. The CDR3 sequence is CASSPAPNYGYTF. The DNA of the CDR3 is TGCGCCAGCAGCCCGGCCCCAAACTATGGCTACACCTTC.

The chain has TRBV27 and TRBJ2-7, with D uncertain. With 5 bases removed from V and 0 bases from J, the gap between germline ends came to 11 bases. Germline V CDR1 and CDR2: MNHEY, SMNVEV (reference sequence). CDR3 length: 14 amino acids. The CDR3 loop is CASSPIQDSYEQYF. The CDR3 DNA reads as TGTGCCAGCAGTCCAATCCAGGACTCCTACGAGCAGTACTTC.

This chain joins TRBV2 and TRBJ1-2; D uncertain. V lost 3 bases and J 3 bases, leaving 5 bases between the germline ends. This CDR3 is 12 amino acids long. The germline CDR1 and CDR2 sequences are SNHLY and FYNNEI. CDR3 nucleotide sequence: TGTGCCAGCAGTGACAGCTACTATGGCTACACCTTC. This translates into CASSDSYYGYTF.

The CDR3 here is CASSVRVGQPQHF. The CDR3, as DNA: TGTGCCAGCAGCGTCAGGGTGGGACAGCCCCAGCATTTT. V is TRBV9 and J is TRBJ1-5; tentative D call: TRBD1 (5 bases). The V and J ends lost 2 bases and 7 bases respectively, with 10 bases between them. The germline gives CDR1 SGDLS, CDR2 YYNGEE. CDR3 length equals 13 residues.

The CDR3 here is CASSASLGGTAKLFF. The CDR3 DNA reads TGCGCCAGCAGCGCCAGTCTAGGGGGGACAGCAAAACTGTTTTTT. This chain uses TRBV5-1 with TRBJ1-4; TRBD1 aligns across 7 bases. J lost 10 bases, V lost 4 bases, and 13 bases had no gene match. There are 15 residues in the CDR3. Germline CDR1 and CDR2: SGHRS and YFSETQ.

The chain recombines TRBV5-1 with TRBJ2-2; perhaps TRBD1 as D (5 bases). The germline V gene encodes CDR1 SGHRS and CDR2 YFSETQ. Trimming cost V 0 bases and J 6 bases, with 9 bases left between them. The CDR3 runs 14 residues. CDR3 protein: CASSLGQGPGELFF. The CDR3 nucleotides read TGCGCCAGCAGCTTGGGCCAGGGTCCCGGGGAGCTGTTTTTT.

This clone appeared once. A junction boundary mismatches the germline segment, possibly from a read error. The chain has TRBV7-7 and TRBJ1-4; tentatively, D is TRBD1 (5 bases). CDR1 is SSHAT, CDR2 FNYEAQ, per germline (reference sequence). The CDR3 covers 20 residues. The CDR3 nucleotides are TGTGCTAGCAGCCAGCACCGGGACGATGTTATATCCTCAACTAATGAAAAACTGTTTTTT. As protein: CASSQHRDDVISSTNEKLFF.

This clone has just one count. The J gene is TRBJ1-3, the V gene TRBV30; D is uncertain. Trimming pared 1 base from V and 2 bases from J, leaving 9 bases between. The CDR3 has 14 residues. Germline V CDR1 and CDR2: GTSNPN, SVGIG (reference sequence). CDR3 coding DNA: TGTGCCTGGAGTGCGGGCAGGACTGGAAACACCATATATTTT. It translates to CAWSAGRTGNTIYF.